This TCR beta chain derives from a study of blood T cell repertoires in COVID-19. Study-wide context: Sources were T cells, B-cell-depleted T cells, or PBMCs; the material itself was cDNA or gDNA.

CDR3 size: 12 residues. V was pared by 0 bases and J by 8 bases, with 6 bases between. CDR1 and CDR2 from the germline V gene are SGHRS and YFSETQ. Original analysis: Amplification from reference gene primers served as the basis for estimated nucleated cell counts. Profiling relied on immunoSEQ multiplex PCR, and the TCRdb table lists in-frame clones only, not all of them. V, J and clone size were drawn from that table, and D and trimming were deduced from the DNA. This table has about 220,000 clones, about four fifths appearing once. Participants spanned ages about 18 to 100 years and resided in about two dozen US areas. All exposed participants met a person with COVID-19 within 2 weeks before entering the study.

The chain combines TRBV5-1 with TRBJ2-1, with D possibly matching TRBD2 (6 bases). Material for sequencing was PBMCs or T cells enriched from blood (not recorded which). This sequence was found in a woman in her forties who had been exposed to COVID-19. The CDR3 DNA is TGCGCCAGCAGCTTGGTAGCGGATGAGCAGTTCTTC. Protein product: CASSLVADEQFF.